The 8 T cell receptor beta chains below were found in one sample sequenced in a study of T cells in Graves' hyperthyroidism and ophthalmopathy. Amplified TCR beta CDR3 regions came from RNA transcripts. Carried out on the TCR CDR3, a first-round RT-PCR used the HTBI primer set. MiXCR was run by TCRdb on the multiplex PCR reads, yielding one entry per CDR3 protein. This sample has about 640,000 distinct CDR3 sequences, with less than 25% found just once. The sequencing input was blood. These TCRs come from a man aged 30-40 years with Graves' ophthalmopathy.

This chain's CDR3 is CATSEHNEQFF. Written as DNA, the CDR3 is TGTGCCACCAGTGAGCACAATGAGCAGTTCTTC. The chain combines TRBV24-1 with TRBJ2-1; no firm D call. CDR1 and CDR2 from the germline V gene are KGHDR and SFDVKD. This CDR3 contains 11 residues. Between the trimmed V and J ends, which lost 4 bases and 5 bases, there was a span of 2 bases.

The rearrangement joins TRBV18 to TRBJ2-2, with 9 nucleotides matching TRBD1. The CDR3 length is 17 residues. V trimming: 3 bases; J trimming: 1 base; junction bases outside the gene matches: 6. Germline V CDR1 and CDR2: KGHSH, LQKENI. The DNA for the CDR3 is TGTGCCAGCTCACCGATGTCGGGACAGGGGAACACCGGGGAGCTGTTTTTT. Translation gives CASSPMSGQGNTGELFF. Filled out from reference TRBV18 and TRBJ2-2, the complete variable domain reads NAGVMQNPRHLVRRRGQEARLRCSPMKGHSHVYWYRQLPEEGLKFMVYLQKENIIDESGMPKERFSAEFPKEGPSILRIQQVVRGDSAAYFCASSPMSGQGNTGELFFGEGSRLTVL.

This clonotype was counted between two and nine times. The rearrangement uses TRBV30 and TRBJ2-7; D unclear. The V gene lost 0 bases and the J gene lost 3 bases, with 9 bases spanning the gap. Germline lookup yields CDR1 GTSNPN and CDR2 SVGIG (reference sequence). The CDR3 extends over 13 amino acids. The CDR3 loop reads CAWSVNVGYEQYF. CDR3 coding DNA: TGTGCCTGGAGTGTAAACGTGGGCTACGAGCAGTACTTC.

There are a few counts of this clonotype. The chain carries TRBV5-1 and TRBJ2-3; 8 bases align to TRBD1. Germline V gene data show CDR1 as SGHRS and CDR2 as YFSETQ. J lost 2 bases, V lost 3 bases, and 8 bases had no gene match. CDR3 size: 16 residues. The CDR3 region has the DNA TGCGCCAGCAGCTCTACTCCGGGACAGGCCACAGATACGCAGTATTTT. This translates into CASSSTPGQATDTQYF.

This chain links TRBV4-3 with TRBJ2-2; perhaps D is TRBD1 or TRBD2 (6 bases each). V lost 0 bases and J lost 6, with 14 bases in between. Germline CDR1 reads LGHNA; CDR2 reads YSLEER. This CDR3 is 16 amino acids long. The CDR3: CASSQDWGALAGELFF. The DNA of the CDR3 is TGCGCCAGCAGCCAAGATTGGGGGGCCCTTGCCGGGGAGCTGTTTTTT.

The CDR3 DNA follows: TGTGCCAGCAGCCAAGGGGGCAGCGTCAACTACGAGCAGTACTTC. This codes for CASSQGGSVNYEQYF. The J gene is TRBJ2-7, the V gene TRBV14, with D possibly matching TRBD1 (5 bases). CDR1 and CDR2 (germline): SGHDN, FVKESK. With 1 base removed from V and 3 bases from J, the gap between germline ends came to 13 bases. CDR3 size: 15 residues.

This clonotype turned up a few times. The rearrangement links TRBV27 to TRBJ1-2; 9 nucleotides agree with TRBD1. CDR3 length: 12 amino acids. Germline V gives CDR1 MNHEY, CDR2 SMNVEV (reference sequence). V was pared by 9 bases and J by 8 bases, with 7 bases of the junction left unmatched. The CDR3 is CASKTGGEGYTF. CDR3 bases: TGTGCCAGTAAAACAGGGGGCGAGGGCTACACCTTC.

The V call is TRBV20-1, the J call TRBJ2-3; TRBD1 matches at 11 bases. Germline V lookup: CDR1 DFQATT, CDR2 SNEGSKA (reference sequence). The CDR3 totals 14 residues. The V and J ends lost 6 bases and 2 bases, in that order; junction bases with no gene match: 4. CDR3 nucleotides: TGCAGTGCCCCGGACAGGGGGCTCACAGATACGCAGTATTTT. It specifies CSAPDRGLTDTQYF.